The next 11 T cell receptor beta chains were all read from a single sample in a study of cytotoxic CD8 clonotypes in ibrutinib-treated CLL. The protocol was immunoSEQ multiplex PCR, while the TCRdb copy is restricted to in-frame clones and leaves out a portion. This table has nearly 300,000 clones, less than 85% appearing once. The material sequenced was PBMCs, taken at disease progression, from a patient treated with ibrutinib. The receptor set was obtained from a human donor with chronic lymphocytic leukemia.

This chain links TRBV5-6 with TRBJ1-2; 9 positions agree with TRBD1. Germline V gene data show CDR1 as SGHDT and CDR2 as YYEEEE. The V gene end was trimmed by 4 bases and the J gene end by 4 bases; junction bases not matched to a gene: 5. The CDR3 covers 14 residues. The CDR3 DNA sequence: TGTGCCAGCAGCCCGGGACAGGGTACCTATGGCTACACCTTC. It codes for CASSPGQGTYGYTF.

This clone was observed once. This chain links TRBV7-9 with TRBJ2-5, with TRBD2 matching 9 bases. The CDR3 loop spans 16 amino acids. Germline V gene data show CDR1 as SEHNR and CDR2 as FQNEAQ (reference sequence). V lost 5 bases and J lost 1; bases outside the gene matches: 8. This CDR3 reads CASSRGLASPQETQYF. The DNA for the CDR3 is TGTGCCAGCAGCCGGGGACTAGCCTCCCCCCAAGAGACCCAGTACTTC.

The chain links TRBV28 to TRBJ1-2; 9 bases align to TRBD1. The germline CDR1 and CDR2 sequences are MDHEN and SYDVKM. Germline trimming cut 8 bases from V and 4 bases from J; bases unmatched to any gene: 17. The CDR3 contains 17 residues. The CDR3 region is CASGDPGQGTFSYGYTF. CDR3 sequence (DNA): TGTGCCAGCGGAGACCCGGGACAGGGAACCTTCTCCTATGGCTACACCTTC.

The chain couples TRBV7-8 to TRBJ2-1; 10 positions match TRBD2. There are 17 residues in the CDR3. Looked up from germline, CDR1 is SGHVS and CDR2 is FQNEAQ. V trimming: 5 bases; J trimming: 6 bases; junction bases outside the gene matches: 13. For the CDR3, the DNA is TGTGCCAGCAGCCTATCTAGCGGGAGCATTTACAGCAATGAGCAGTTCTTC. It encodes CASSLSSGSIYSNEQFF.

CDR3 coding DNA: TGTGCCAGCAGCTTGGCCACCGAAGGGGGCTACACCTTC. It yields the protein CASSLATEGGYTF. This chain uses TRBV7-6 with TRBJ1-2; D ambiguous. CDR3 length: 13 amino acids. Germline V CDR1 and CDR2: SGHVS, FNYEAQ. V dropped 3 bases and J dropped 8 bases, with 13 bases sitting between them.

The rearrangement links TRBV2 to TRBJ2-7, with 9 bases that match TRBD1. This CDR3 region has 14 residues. Germline V gives CDR1 SNHLY, CDR2 FYNNEI. With V trimmed by 6 bases and J by 7 bases, 10 bases remained unmatched. Written as DNA, the CDR3 is TGTGCCAGCAGGGCGGACAGGGGTATGTGGGAGCAGTACTTC. It specifies CASRADRGMWEQYF. The variable domain in full, with the rest retrieved from reference TRBV2 and TRBJ2-7, is EPEVTQTPSHQVTQMGQEVILRCVPISNHLYFYWYRQILGQKVEFLVSFYNNEISEKSEIFDDQFSVERPDGSNFTLKIRSTKLEDSAMYFCASRADRGMWEQYFGPGTRLTVT.

The count of this clone is one. The chain employs TRBV18 and TRBJ1-4; TRBD1 aligns across 9 bases. From germline, CDR1 is KGHSH and CDR2 LQKENI. Losses at the gene ends were 1 base for V and 5 bases for J; bases not matched to a gene: 2. The CDR3 consists of 15 residues. For the CDR3, the DNA is TGTGCCAGCTCACCACGGACAGGGGCGAATGAAAAACTGTTTTTT. Encoded protein: CASSPRTGANEKLFF.

Only one count was recorded for this clone. The gene calls are TRBV10-1 and TRBJ2-1, with a weak D call TRBD2 (5 bases). The V and J ends lost 6 bases and 2 bases respectively, with 14 bases between them. The CDR3 spans 15 residues. CDR1 and CDR2 (germline): WNHNN, SYGVQD (reference sequence). In DNA, the CDR3 is TGCGCCAGCAGCGGCGACGGGATCACCTACAATGAGCAGTTCTTC. Protein: CASSGDGITYNEQFF.

This clone was seen a few times. The chain carries TRBV6-5 and TRBJ1-1; a possible D gene is TRBD1 (5 bases). The CDR3 sequence is 15 residues long. Looked up from germline, CDR1 is MNHEY and CDR2 is SVGAGI. Trimming left V 0 bases short and J 4 bases short, with 12 bases between. The CDR3 reads CASSYSTRGGTEAFF. CDR3 in DNA: TGTGCCAGCAGTTACTCGACCCGTGGGGGCACTGAAGCTTTCTTT.

V and J are TRBV29-1 and TRBJ1-1; D possibly corresponds to TRBD1 (6 bases). V was pared by 3 bases and J by 8 bases, with 16 bases between. The CDR3 is 13 amino acids. Germline values: CDR1 SQVTM, CDR2 ANQGSEA. CDR3 protein: CSVESWAGTEAFF. The DNA for the CDR3 is TGCAGCGTTGAGAGTTGGGCCGGGACAGAAGCTTTCTTT.

The rearrangement uses TRBV7-8 and TRBJ2-3, with 9 bases fitting TRBD2. The V gene's germline CDR1 is SGHVS and CDR2 FQNEAQ. With 3 bases clipped from V and 8 bases from J, the junction kept 12 bases outside the gene matches. The CDR3 extends over 16 amino acids. The CDR3 bases are TGTGCCAGCAGCTTTCAAGCGGGGGGAGGGCCAGTTACGCAGTATTTT. It is translated as CASSFQAGGGPVTQYF. The full variable domain, rest sourced from reference TRBV7-8 and TRBJ2-3, is GAGVSQSPRYKVAKRGQDVALRCDPISGHVSLFWYQQALGQGPEFLTYFQNEAQLDKSGLPSDRFFAERPEGSVSTLKIQRTQQEDSAVYLCASSFQAGGGPVTQYFGPGTRLTVL.